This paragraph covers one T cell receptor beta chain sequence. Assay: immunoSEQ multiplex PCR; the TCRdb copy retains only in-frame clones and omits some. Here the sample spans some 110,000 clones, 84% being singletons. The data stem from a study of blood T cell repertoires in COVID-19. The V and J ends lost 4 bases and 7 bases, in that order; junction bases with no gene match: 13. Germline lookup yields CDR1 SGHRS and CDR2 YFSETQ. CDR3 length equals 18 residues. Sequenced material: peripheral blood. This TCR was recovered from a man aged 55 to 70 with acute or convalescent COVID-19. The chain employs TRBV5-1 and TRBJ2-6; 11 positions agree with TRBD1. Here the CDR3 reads CASSPRRDRGSDANVLTF. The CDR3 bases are TGCGCCAGCAGCCCACGAAGGGACAGGGGGTCTGACGCCAACGTCCTGACTTTC.